Presented here are 18 T cell receptor beta chains from one specimen sequenced in a study of blood T cell repertoires in COVID-19. Some clones are missing from TCRdb's copy, which holds only in-frame ones; the method was immunoSEQ multiplex PCR. Found here are about 220,000 clones, 65% to 90% of them singletons; the top ten hold roughly 8.7%. The source material was peripheral blood. These receptors were obtained from a man aged 50-60 years with active or convalescent COVID-19.

This chain links TRBV28 with TRBJ2-7; tentative D call: TRBD1 (7 bases). Germline lookup yields CDR1 MDHEN and CDR2 SYDVKM. The CDR3 loop spans 15 amino acids. With 3 bases removed from V and 0 bases from J, the gap between germline ends came to 12 bases. The CDR3 reads CASSFRGVFSYEQYF. The CDR3 nucleotides are TGTGCCAGCAGTTTCAGGGGGGTGTTCTCCTACGAGCAGTACTTC.

This clone was seen just once. CDR3 region: CASSLTDTQYF. DNA for the CDR3: TGTGCCAGCAGCCTAACAGATACGCAGTATTTT. The rearrangement links TRBV28 to TRBJ2-3; no clear D gene. Trimming stripped 6 bases from V and 3 bases from J, with 4 bases between. Germline V gene lookup returns CDR1 MDHEN and CDR2 SYDVKM. This CDR3 has 11 residues.

The chain couples TRBV7-8 to TRBJ2-7; D gene uncertain. The CDR3 is 13 amino acids. Germline CDR1 reads SGHVS; CDR2 reads FQNEAQ. V was cut by 5 bases and J by 2 bases, with 10 bases left in between. CDR3 sequence reads: CASSHPLAYEQYF. CDR3 nucleotides: TGTGCCAGCAGCCACCCCCTAGCCTACGAGCAGTACTTC. The variable domain in full, with the rest retrieved from reference TRBV7-8 and TRBJ2-7, is GAGVSQSPRYKVAKRGQDVALRCDPISGHVSLFWYQQALGQGPEFLTYFQNEAQLDKSGLPSDRFFAERPEGSVSTLKIQRTQQEDSAVYLCASSHPLAYEQYFGPGTRLTVT.

The chain couples TRBV28 to TRBJ2-3; no clear D gene. CDR1 is MDHEN and CDR2 is SYDVKM in the germline V gene. The CDR3 is made up of 12 amino acids. The V and J ends lost 1 base and 10 bases respectively, with 9 bases between them. The CDR3 nucleotides read TGTGCCAGCAGTTTATTTTCTTATCCGCAGTATTTT. This encodes CASSLFSYPQYF.

The chain combines TRBV29-1 with TRBJ2-4; D might be TRBD1 (9 bases). Germline values: CDR1 SQVTM, CDR2 ANQGSEA. Trimming shortened V by 4 bases and J by 6 bases, and 25 bases separated the two germline ends. The CDR3 length is 17 residues. The CDR3 bases are TGCAGCGTTGTCGCTACAGGGGGCGTAACTAGCGGAAACATTCAGTACTTC. This gives the protein CSVVATGGVTSGNIQYF.

This chain joins TRBV7-2 and TRBJ2-5, with a tentative D call TRBD1 (5 bases). Trimming removed 5 bases at V and 4 bases at J, with 8 bases between. This CDR3 has 12 residues. CDR1 and CDR2 (germline): SGHTA, FQGNSA. CDR3 DNA sequence: TGTGCCAGCAGCCCTCAGGGAGAGACCCAGTACTTC. This translates into CASSPQGETQYF.

The chain combines TRBV4-1 with TRBJ1-6; D is perhaps TRBD1 (5 bases). Trimming took 5 bases from V and 7 from J, leaving 18 bases between them. CDR1 is MGHRA, CDR2 YSYEKL, per germline. The CDR3 spans 16 residues. The CDR3 protein is CASSSIGRARNSPLHF. CDR3 DNA: TGCGCCAGCAGCTCGATTGGCAGGGCTCGAAATTCACCCCTCCACTTT.

The chain links TRBV3-1 (or the pseudogene TRBV3-2) to TRBJ2-1, with a tentative D call TRBD1 (6 bases). Trimming cost V 2 bases and J 6 bases, with 20 bases left between them. The CDR3 totals 17 residues. The germline V gene encodes CDR1 LGHDT and CDR2 YNNKEL (reference sequence). The CDR3 coding sequence is TGTGCCAGCAGCCAATCCGACGACAGGAGCGCGGGCAATGAGCAGTTCTTC. Translating it yields CASSQSDDRSAGNEQFF.

The genes are TRBV27 and TRBJ2-1, with 9 bases lining up with TRBD2. Germline V lookup: CDR1 MNHEY, CDR2 SMNVEV (reference sequence). CDR3 size: 16 residues. Trimming removed 4 bases from V and 7 bases from J; junction bases left unmatched: 11. Written as DNA, the CDR3 is TGTGCCAGCAGTTCGGTCCCTGCGGGAGGGTCGAATGAGCAGTTCTTC. Its translation: CASSSVPAGGSNEQFF.

The genes are TRBV3-1 (or the pseudogene TRBV3-2) and TRBJ1-4; D might be TRBD1 (6 bases). Germline lookup yields CDR1 LGHDT and CDR2 YNNKEL (reference sequence). This CDR3 contains 13 residues. Trimming cost V 4 bases and J 7 bases, with 10 bases left between them. The CDR3 DNA follows: TGTGCCAGCAGCCCGAGGGGGACTGAAAAACTGTTTTTT. Encoded protein: CASSPRGTEKLFF.

The chain joins TRBV6-2 or TRBV6-3 to TRBJ2-7; perhaps TRBD2 as D (6 bases). V was shortened by 2 bases and J by 0 bases, with 11 bases between the two germline ends. The CDR3 extends over 15 amino acids. The germline gives CDR1 MNHEY, CDR2 SVGEGT. The chain's CDR3 is CASSYRTTHSYEQYF. The CDR3 nucleotides read TGTGCCAGCAGTTACAGGACTACCCACTCCTACGAGCAGTACTTC.

The V and J genes are TRBV5-4 and TRBJ2-7; D might be TRBD1 (6 bases). V dropped 4 bases and J dropped 0 bases, with 17 bases sitting between them. The germline V gene encodes CDR1 SGHNT and CDR2 YYREEE (reference sequence). The CDR3 is made up of 16 amino acids. CDR3 bases: TGTGCCAGCAGCCCGAGCGGAGGACAGAGCTCCTACGAGCAGTACTTC. Translated, it gives CASSPSGGQSSYEQYF.

This chain joins TRBV28 and TRBJ2-7; TRBD2 matches at 9 bases. Losses at the gene ends were 6 bases for V and 4 bases for J; bases not matched to a gene: 10. Germline assignment: CDR1 MDHEN and CDR2 SYDVKM. The CDR3 totals 15 residues. CDR3 bases: TGTGCCAGCAGCCCCCTAGCGGGGACGACTTACGAGCAGTACGTC. Amino acid sequence: CASSPLAGTTYEQYV.

The chain joins TRBV5-5 to TRBJ1-1; 8 nucleotides line up with TRBD1. The CDR3 runs 15 residues. Per the germline V gene, CDR1 is SGHKS and CDR2 is YYEKEE (reference sequence). Unmatched junction bases numbered 5, after V lost 3 bases and J lost 1 base. The CDR3 sequence: CASSWTGTGNTEAFF. DNA of the CDR3: TGTGCCAGCAGCTGGACCGGGACAGGGAACACTGAAGCTTTCTTT.

CDR3 loop: CASSLLVGQGARGYTF. The CDR3 DNA reads TGCGCCAGCAGCTTGCTAGTGGGGCAGGGGGCGCGGGGCTACACCTTC. The chain joins TRBV5-1 to TRBJ1-2, with 8 nucleotides matching TRBD1. The V and J ends lost 1 base and 8 bases, in that order; junction bases with no gene match: 13. There are 16 residues in the CDR3. Germline V gene sequence: CDR1 SGHRS, CDR2 YFSETQ.

This clone has just one count. For the CDR3, the DNA is TGTGCCAGCAGCCCACGAGGGTACGCTGGCTACACCTTC. The encoded protein is CASSPRGYAGYTF. The chain combines TRBV6-6 with TRBJ1-2; D uncertain. The ends were cut back, 6 bases at V and 7 bases at J, with 15 bases in the middle. The CDR3 spans 13 residues. CDR1 is MNHNY and CDR2 is SVGAGI in the germline V gene (reference sequence).

This chain links TRBV10-3 with TRBJ2-6; D is uncertain. Germline lookup yields CDR1 ENHRY and CDR2 SYGVKD. The CDR3 length is 21 residues. Deletions cut 0 bases from V and 1 base from J, with 22 bases between. DNA of the CDR3: TGTGCCATCAGTGAGTCACCGTTCGGCACGGGTCTAACGTCTGGGGCCAACGTCCTGACTTTC. Protein: CAISESPFGTGLTSGANVLTF.

The V call is TRBV7-2, the J call TRBJ2-3, with 9 bases fitting TRBD2. This CDR3 has 17 amino acids. Per germline, CDR1 SGHTA and CDR2 FQGNSA. V was pared by 5 bases and J by 3 bases, with 12 bases of the junction left unmatched. CDR3 amino acids: CASSRLLAGGLTDTQYF. CDR3 DNA sequence: TGTGCCAGCAGCCGCCTTTTGGCGGGGGGGTTGACAGATACGCAGTATTTT.